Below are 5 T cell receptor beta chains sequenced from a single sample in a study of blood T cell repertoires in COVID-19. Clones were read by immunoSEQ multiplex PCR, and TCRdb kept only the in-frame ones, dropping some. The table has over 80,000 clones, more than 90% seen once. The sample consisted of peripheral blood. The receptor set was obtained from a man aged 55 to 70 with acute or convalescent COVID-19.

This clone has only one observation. CDR3 bases: TGTGCCAGCAGCTTAGAGGGTGGGCAGGGGTTCCAAGAGACCCAGTACTTC. This encodes CASSLEGGQGFQETQYF. The chain is built from TRBV11-2 and TRBJ2-5; maybe TRBD1 (6 bases). The CDR3 runs to 17 residues. The germline V and J ends were trimmed by 0 bases and 1 base, with 15 bases remaining between them. Looked up from germline, CDR1 is SGHAT and CDR2 is FQNNGV. The complete variable domain, with remaining parts taken from reference TRBV11-2 and TRBJ2-5, reads EAGVAQSPRYKIIEKRQSVAFWCNPISGHATLYWYQQILGQGPKLLIQFQNNGVVDDSQLPKDRFSAERLKGVDSTLKIQPAKLEDSAVYLCASSLEGGQGFQETQYFGPGTRLLVL.

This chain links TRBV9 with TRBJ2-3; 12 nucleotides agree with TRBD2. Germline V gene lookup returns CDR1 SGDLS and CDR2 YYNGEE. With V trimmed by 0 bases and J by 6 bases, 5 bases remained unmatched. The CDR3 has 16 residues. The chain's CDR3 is CASSVVRLAGVDTQYF. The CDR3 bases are TGTGCCAGCAGCGTAGTTAGACTAGCGGGAGTTGATACGCAGTATTTT.

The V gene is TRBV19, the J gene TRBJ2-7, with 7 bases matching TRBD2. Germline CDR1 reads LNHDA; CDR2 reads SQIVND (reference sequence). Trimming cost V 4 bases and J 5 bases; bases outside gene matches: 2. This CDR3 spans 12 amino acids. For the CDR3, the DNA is TGTGCCAGTAGTAAGCGGGGCCACGAGCAGTACTTC. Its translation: CASSKRGHEQYF.

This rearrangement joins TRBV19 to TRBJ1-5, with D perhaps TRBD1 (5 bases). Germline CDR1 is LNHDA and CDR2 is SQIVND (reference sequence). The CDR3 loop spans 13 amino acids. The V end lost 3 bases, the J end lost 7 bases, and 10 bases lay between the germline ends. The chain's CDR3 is CASSMQGYQPQHF. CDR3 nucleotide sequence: TGTGCCAGTAGTATGCAGGGTTACCAGCCCCAGCATTTT.

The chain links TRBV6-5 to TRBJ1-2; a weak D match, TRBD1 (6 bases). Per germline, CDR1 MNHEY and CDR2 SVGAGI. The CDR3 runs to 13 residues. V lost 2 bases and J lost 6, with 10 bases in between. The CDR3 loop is CASSYQGLDGYTF. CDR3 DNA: TGTGCCAGCAGTTACCAGGGGCTGGATGGCTACACCTTC.